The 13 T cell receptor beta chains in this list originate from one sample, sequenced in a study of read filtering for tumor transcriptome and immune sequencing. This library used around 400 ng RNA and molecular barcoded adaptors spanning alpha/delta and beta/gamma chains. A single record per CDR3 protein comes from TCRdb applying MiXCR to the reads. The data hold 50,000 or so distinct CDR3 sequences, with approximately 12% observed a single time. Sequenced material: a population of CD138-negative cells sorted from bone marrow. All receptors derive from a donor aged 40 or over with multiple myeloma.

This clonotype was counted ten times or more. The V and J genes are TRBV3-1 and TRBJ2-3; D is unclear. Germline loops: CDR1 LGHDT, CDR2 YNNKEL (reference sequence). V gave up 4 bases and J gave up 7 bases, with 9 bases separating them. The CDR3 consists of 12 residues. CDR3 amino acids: CASSLGLYTQYF. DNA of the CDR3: TGTGCCAGCAGCCTCGGATTATATACGCAGTATTTT.

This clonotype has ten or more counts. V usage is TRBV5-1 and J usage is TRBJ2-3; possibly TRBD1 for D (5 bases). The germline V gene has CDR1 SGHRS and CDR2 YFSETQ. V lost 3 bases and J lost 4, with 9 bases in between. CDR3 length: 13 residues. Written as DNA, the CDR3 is TGCGCCAGCAGCTCCACAGGTCCAGATACGCAGTATTTT. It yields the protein CASSSTGPDTQYF.

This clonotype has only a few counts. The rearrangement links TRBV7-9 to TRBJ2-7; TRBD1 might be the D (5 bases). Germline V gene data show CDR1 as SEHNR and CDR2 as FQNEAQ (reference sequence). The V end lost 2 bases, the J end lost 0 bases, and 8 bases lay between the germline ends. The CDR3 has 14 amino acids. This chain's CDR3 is CASSLLGDSYEQYF. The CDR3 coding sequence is TGTGCCAGCAGCTTATTAGGGGACTCCTACGAGCAGTACTTC.

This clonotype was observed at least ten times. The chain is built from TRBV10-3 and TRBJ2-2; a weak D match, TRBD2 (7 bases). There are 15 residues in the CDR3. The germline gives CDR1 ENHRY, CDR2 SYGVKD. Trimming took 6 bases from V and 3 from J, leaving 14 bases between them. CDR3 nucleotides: TGTGCCATCAGAGGAAAGGGGGGGTACACCGGGGAGCTGTTTTTT. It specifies CAIRGKGGYTGELFF.

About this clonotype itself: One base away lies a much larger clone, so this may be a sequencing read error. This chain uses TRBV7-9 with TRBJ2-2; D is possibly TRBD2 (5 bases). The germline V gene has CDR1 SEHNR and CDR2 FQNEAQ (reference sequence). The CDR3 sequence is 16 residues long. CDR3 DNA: TGTGCCAGCAGCCCCCGGGGAGCGCTTCGCACCGGGAAGCTGTTTTTT. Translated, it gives CASSPRGALRTGKLFF.

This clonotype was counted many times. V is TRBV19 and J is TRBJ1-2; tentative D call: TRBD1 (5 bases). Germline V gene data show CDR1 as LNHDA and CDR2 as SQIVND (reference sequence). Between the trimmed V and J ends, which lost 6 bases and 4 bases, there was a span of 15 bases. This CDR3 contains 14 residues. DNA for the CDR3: TGTGCCAGTAGCGCTCGGGACGGCTTCTATGGCTACACCTTC. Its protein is CASSARDGFYGYTF. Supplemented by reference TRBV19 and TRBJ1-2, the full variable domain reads DGGITQSPKYLFRKEGQNVTLSCEQNLNHDAMYWYRQDPGQGLRLIYYSQIVNDFQKGDIAEGYSVSREKKESFPLTVTSAQKNPTAFYLCASSARDGFYGYTFGSGTRLTVV.

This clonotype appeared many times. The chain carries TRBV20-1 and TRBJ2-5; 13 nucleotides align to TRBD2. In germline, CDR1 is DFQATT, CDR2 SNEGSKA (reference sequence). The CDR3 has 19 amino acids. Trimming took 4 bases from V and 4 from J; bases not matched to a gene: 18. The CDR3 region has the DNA TGCAGTGCTACCCGACCGGGACTAGCGGGATTGGCGGTAGGAGAGACCCAGTACTTC. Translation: CSATRPGLAGLAVGETQYF.

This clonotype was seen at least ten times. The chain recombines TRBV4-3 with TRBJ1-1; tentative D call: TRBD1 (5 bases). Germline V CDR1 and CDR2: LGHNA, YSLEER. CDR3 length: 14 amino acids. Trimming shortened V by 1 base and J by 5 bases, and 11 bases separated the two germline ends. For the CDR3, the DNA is TGCGCCAGCAGCCAAGGGGGGTCGGGGACTGAAGCTTTCTTT. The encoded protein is CASSQGGSGTEAFF.

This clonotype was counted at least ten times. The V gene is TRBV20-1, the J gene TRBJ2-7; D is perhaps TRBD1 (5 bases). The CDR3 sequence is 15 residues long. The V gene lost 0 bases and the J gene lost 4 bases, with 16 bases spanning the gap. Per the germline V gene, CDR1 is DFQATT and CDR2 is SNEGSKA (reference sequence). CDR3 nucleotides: TGCAGTGCTAGAGATCAAAGTAGCCCAGGGTACGAGCAGTACTTC. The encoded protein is CSARDQSSPGYEQYF.

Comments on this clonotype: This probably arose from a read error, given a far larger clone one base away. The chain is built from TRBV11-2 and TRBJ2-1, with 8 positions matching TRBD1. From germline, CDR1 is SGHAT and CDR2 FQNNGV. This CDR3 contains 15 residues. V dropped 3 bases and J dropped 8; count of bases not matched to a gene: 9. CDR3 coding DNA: TGTGCCAGCAGCTTGGGACCACAGGGGGGACATGAGCAGTTCTTC. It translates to CASSLGPQGGHEQFF.

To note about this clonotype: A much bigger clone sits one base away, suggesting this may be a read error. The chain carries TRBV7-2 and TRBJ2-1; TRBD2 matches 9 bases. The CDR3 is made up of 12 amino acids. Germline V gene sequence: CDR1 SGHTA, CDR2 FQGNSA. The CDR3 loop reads CARSGRRNEQFF. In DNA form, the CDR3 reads TGTGCCCGCAGCGGGAGGAGAAATGAGCAGTTCTTC. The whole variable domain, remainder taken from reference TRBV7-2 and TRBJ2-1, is GAGVSQSPSNKVTEKGKDVELRCDPISGHTALYWYRQSLGQGLEFLIYFQGNSAPDKSGLPSDRFSAERTGGSVSTLTIQRTQQEDSAVYLCARSGRRNEQFFGPGTRLTVL.

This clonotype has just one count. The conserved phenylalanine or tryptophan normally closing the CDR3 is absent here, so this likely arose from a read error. The CDR3 sequence is CASIEGGRDYGYTL. CDR3 sequence (DNA): TGTGCCAGCATCGAGGGAGGTCGCGACTATGGCTACACCCTC. The chain recombines TRBV6-2 or TRBV6-3 with TRBJ1-2; D gene ambiguous. This CDR3 region has 14 residues. Per the germline V gene, CDR1 is MNHEY and CDR2 is SVGEGT. V lost 7 bases to trimming and J lost 3 bases, with 15 bases between them.

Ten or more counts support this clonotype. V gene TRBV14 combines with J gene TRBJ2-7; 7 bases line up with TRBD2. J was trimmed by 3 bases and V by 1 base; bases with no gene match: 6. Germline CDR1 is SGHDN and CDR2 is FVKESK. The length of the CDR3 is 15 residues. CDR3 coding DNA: TGTGCCAGCAGCCAAGGAACCGGGAGGTACTACGAGCAGTACTTC. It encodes CASSQGTGRYYEQYF.